This entry describes one T cell receptor gamma chain. The specificity of this receptor is unknown. A junction end diverges from the germline sequence, so it may reflect a read error. The library was built by means of multiplex PCR. The sequencer listed for this sample is Ion Torrent PGM. The LymphoTrack kit, which has primers carrying Illumina adapters, was used to amplify TRG repertoires from about 180 ng of biopsy DNA. TRG amplicons were purified using AMPure XP beads, were quantified on a 2100 Bioanalyzer, and were pooled equimolarly. TRG libraries were sequenced on an Ion PGM instrument. In the original analysis: Reads in which more than 10% of nucleotides fell below the per-patient third-quartile quality score were removed with FastX. IMGT/HighV-QUEST was used to align reads in order to assign V, D and J genes, locate CDR3 regions and judge functionality. Sequences were converted to amino acids, and every sequence predicted to be non-functional was removed. CDR3s were broken into kmers both with and without positional annotation, kmer frequencies were analysed by PCA, and samples were clustered using each of the 1023 combinations of PCs 1-10. Classification was validated by leave-one-out cross-validation, in which parameters were re-optimised on the remaining samples each time. Using the vegan R package, Shannon diversity was calculated from repeated random subsamples whose size matched the lowest read count. In TCRdb, clones were called once more from the public reads by CATT, and rows of identical DNA were later combined. TCRdb's processing, not the authors' own work, is the source of the V and J calls. The sample data list about 2,400 gamma-chain clones, and approximately 50% of these were observed just once. The ten largest clones represent more than 4% of the sample.

The sample is drawn from a study of intestinal T cells in coeliac disease (dated by TCRdb to between 2020 and 2021). Context from the whole study: In the TRG cohort, coeliac patients were much younger than controls, with a mean age of roughly 15 years compared with 54.8 years. The TCR-delta (TRD) cohort comprised duodenal biopsies from about ten coeliac disease patients and about ten non-coeliac controls. Duodenal biopsies from about 36 coeliac disease patients and 20 to 25 non-coeliac controls made up a second, larger TCR-gamma (TRG) cohort.

Including cysteine and phenylalanine, the CDR3 has 16 amino acids. This entry keeps only the CDR3 DNA: 48 bases, framed from base 1. Here is what the overall study found, with its caveats: In training, clustering based on TRD kmers put every one of the 22 biopsies in the right class, and the leave-one-out accuracy was reported as 91%. Clustering based on TRG put most of the 54 biopsies (about 94%) in the right class, and the reported leave-one-out accuracy was about 90%. The coeliac group and the control group were significantly different in age, but an analysis split by age did not give significant classification. FFPE-derived DNA was found to be relatively degraded, and loss of a proportion of TCR sequences in each sample was likely caused by this degradation. Repeated CDR3 amino acid sequences could not be distinguished from PCR duplicates.

Genomic DNA was extracted with the QIAamp DNA FFPE tissue kit from ten 5-um FFPE scrolls per case. Fully anonymised formalin-fixed paraffin-embedded duodenal biopsies surplus to diagnostic needs were used to test TCR repertoire-based classification of coeliac disease. The chain uses TRGV10 and TRGJ1 or TRGJ2. TRGV10 is noted as an ORF with a role that remains uncertain. The source is a human donor with celiac disease. Sequenced material: a duodenal biopsy. The sequenced DNA: TGTGCTGCGTGGGATGCCCTTTCCATTATTTATTACAAGAAACTCTTT. This translates into CAAWDALSIIYYKKLF.